This T cell receptor (beta chain) stems from a study of regulatory T cells in long-lasting Graves disease. As to time point: newly diagnosed GD, antithyroid drugs for less than 3 months. Isolated PBMC RNA provided the starting material for the TCR library. The sample holds a few counts of this clonotype. Building of the TCR beta libraries involved iRepertoire HTBI primers and Arm-PCR of CDR3 regions. From the multiplex PCR reads, TCRdb called clonotypes with MiXCR, one entry per CDR3 protein. The repertoire consists of hundreds of thousands of distinct CDR3 sequences, with more than 15% occurring once and the leading ten covering 9.5% to 15%. This sample also appeared in a second study, on T cells in Graves' hyperthyroidism and ophthalmopathy. That study reports: The study enrolled patients aged 18 to 65 with newly diagnosed hyperthyroidism of under 2 months' duration. Ophthalmopathy was identified by the model a median 6.5 months ahead of onset.

The sequences come from peripheral blood mononuclear cells (PBMCs), collected at new diagnosis, from a patient treated with antithyroid drugs. This TCR was recovered from a man aged 18 to 35 with Graves disease.

CDR3 protein: CASSESSGFYEQYF. DNA of the CDR3: TGTGCCAGCAGTGAAAGTAGCGGGTTCTACGAGCAGTACTTC. The rearrangement links TRBV6-1 to TRBJ2-7, with 7 bases matching TRBD2. Germline-derived CDR1 and CDR2 are MNHNS and SASEGT. This CDR3 region has 14 residues. The V and J ends lost 2 bases and 3 bases, in that order; junction bases with no gene match: 4.